The TCR beta chain described here comes from a study of blood T cell repertoires in COVID-19. Turning to the study itself: The analysed material was cDNA or gDNA that came from T cells, B-cell-depleted T cells, or PBMCs.

V trimming: 8 bases; J trimming: 6 bases; junction bases outside the gene matches: 7. The CDR3 totals 14 residues. CDR1 is GTSNPN and CDR2 is SVGIG in the germline V gene (reference sequence). Per the original methods: Amplification from reference gene primers served as the basis for estimated nucleated cell counts. Method: immunoSEQ multiplex PCR; TCRdb's copy keeps in-frame clones and lacks some. V and J calls and clone size come straight from that table; D and trimming were deduced from the DNA. The sample has about 290,000 clones; just under 85% are singletons. The specimen sequenced was peripheral blood. The chain has TRBV30 and TRBJ1-6; the match to TRBD1 covers 10 bases. The source of this sequence is a woman aged 45-65 years with active or convalescent COVID-19. CDR3: CARSGTGANSPLHF. DNA of the CDR3: TGTGCCCGGTCCGGGACAGGGGCTAATTCACCCCTCCACTTT.